This T cell receptor (beta chain) was profiled in a study of regulatory T cells in long-lasting Graves disease. The CDR3 spans 16 residues. Germline-derived CDR1 and CDR2 are SGHRS and YFSETQ. V lost 0 bases, J lost 1 base, and 6 bases stayed unmatched. TCR beta libraries were built with iRepertoire HTBI primers and Arm-PCR of CDR3 regions. TCRdb reanalysed the multiplex PCR reads using MiXCR and keeps one entry per CDR3 protein. Of fewer than 450,000 distinct CDR3 sequences listed, roughly 15% were seen once; the top ten hold approximately 7.8%. Time point denoted: newly diagnosed GD, antithyroid drugs for less than 3 months. PBMC RNA served as the TCR library source. Many counts were recorded for this clonotype. The sample was also reused in another study, on T cells in Graves' hyperthyroidism and ophthalmopathy.

This chain connects TRBV5-1 to TRBJ2-7; 8 bases align to TRBD2. The TCR was taken from a middle-aged woman with Graves disease. Here the sequenced sample was peripheral blood mononuclear cells (PBMCs), taken at new diagnosis, from a patient treated with antithyroid drugs. CDR3 in amino acids: CASSLGPAGVSYEQYF. DNA of the CDR3: TGCGCCAGCAGCTTGGGTCCAGCGGGAGTATCCTACGAGCAGTACTTC.